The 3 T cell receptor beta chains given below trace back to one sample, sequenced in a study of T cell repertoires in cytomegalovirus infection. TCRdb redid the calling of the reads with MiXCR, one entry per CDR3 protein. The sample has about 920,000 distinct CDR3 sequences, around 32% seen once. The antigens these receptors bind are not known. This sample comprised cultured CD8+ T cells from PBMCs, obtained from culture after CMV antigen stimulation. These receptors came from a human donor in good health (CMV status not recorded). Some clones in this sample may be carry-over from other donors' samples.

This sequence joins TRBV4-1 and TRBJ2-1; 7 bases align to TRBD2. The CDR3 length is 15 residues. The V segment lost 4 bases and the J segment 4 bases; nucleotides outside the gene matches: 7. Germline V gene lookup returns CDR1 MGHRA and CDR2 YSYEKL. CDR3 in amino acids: CASSLGGRVYNEQFF. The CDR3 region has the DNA TGCGCCAGCAGCCTGGGGGGGAGGGTGTACAATGAGCAGTTCTTC.

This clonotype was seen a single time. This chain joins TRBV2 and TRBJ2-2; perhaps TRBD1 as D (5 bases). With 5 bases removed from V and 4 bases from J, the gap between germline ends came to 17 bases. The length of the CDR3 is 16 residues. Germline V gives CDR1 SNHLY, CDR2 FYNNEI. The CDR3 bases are TGTGCCAGCAGTTCCGAAAGGGCAGGGTCCACCGGGGAGCTGTTTTTT. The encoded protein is CASSSERAGSTGELFF.

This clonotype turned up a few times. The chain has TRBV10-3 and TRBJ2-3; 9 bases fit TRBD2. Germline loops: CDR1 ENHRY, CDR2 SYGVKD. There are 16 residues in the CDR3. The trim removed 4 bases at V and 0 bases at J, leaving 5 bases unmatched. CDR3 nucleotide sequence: TGTGCCATCAGTGGAACTAGCGGGCCGAGCACAGATACGCAGTATTTT. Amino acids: CAISGTSGPSTDTQYF.